These T cell receptor beta chains were read from a single sample in a study of beta chain features in type 1 diabetes. Only in-frame clones appear in the TCRdb table, and some are missing; sequencing was by immunoSEQ multiplex PCR. Among tens of thousands of clones listed, 30% to 40% were seen once. The source material was stem cell memory CD4+ T cells from blood. These receptors all come from a woman aged 18-29 years in good health. Both conserved end residues are part of each CDR3. The D gene is left open where the match is weak. Some rows have no size entry. The others give once, few or many, or a class for an expanded clone.

cdr3_nt cdr3_aa j_call clone_size v_call d_call
TGTGCCAGTAGCCCCACTAACTATGGCTACACCTTC CASSPTNYGYTF TRBJ1-2 - TRBV19 -
TGCGCCAGCAGTCTCCGTCCGGGAGGGGAGAGAGACGAGCAGTACTTC CASSLRPGGERDEQYF TRBJ2-7 - TRBV4-1 TRBD2
TGTGCCAGCTCACCAAGCCAAGGGGGGGGCACAGATACGCAGTATTTT CASSPSQGGGTDTQYF TRBJ2-3 - TRBV18 -
TGTGCCAGCAGCGGAACAAGGGGCGGGCAGTACTTC CASSGTRGGQYF TRBJ2-7 - TRBV7-2 -
TGTGCCAGCAGTGAAGCGCGAAGGGGAGCTTTCTTT CASSEARRGAFF TRBJ1-1 - TRBV2 -
TGTGCCAGCAGGTTGGGGGGAGCCTACGAGCAGTACTTC CASRLGGAYEQYF TRBJ2-7 - TRBV6-9 -
TGCGCCAGCGGAATTGGAAGCGGGACCACAGATACGCAGTATTTT CASGIGSGTTDTQYF TRBJ2-3 - TRBV10-1 TRBD2
TGCGCCAGCAGCCACTTAGGGAGGAGCACTGAAGCTTTCTTT CASSHLGRSTEAFF TRBJ1-1 many TRBV4-1 -
TGTGCCAGCAGTGAAGGACTAGCGGGGGGCACAGATACGCAGTATTTT CASSEGLAGGTDTQYF TRBJ2-3 - TRBV2 TRBD2
TGTGCCAGCAGCCCCGGAACAGGGGGAGGGACCCAGTACTTC CASSPGTGGGTQYF TRBJ2-5 - TRBV13 TRBD1
TGTGCCATCAGGGGATCACAGGGAGATGGCTACACCTTC CAIRGSQGDGYTF TRBJ1-2 once TRBV6-5 -
TGCGCCAGCAGCTCAGGTCCCCAAGAGACCCAGTACTTC CASSSGPQETQYF TRBJ2-5 - TRBV5-1 -
TGTGCCAGCAGTCCCCAGGGACTCCAGTACAATGAGCAGTTCTTC CASSPQGLQYNEQFF TRBJ2-1 few TRBV2 -
TGTGCCAGCACTCGGACAGCTGACTCCTGCAATGAGCAGTTCTTC CASTRTADSCNEQFF TRBJ2-1 - TRBV7-2 -
TGTGCCAGCAGCCTCTCCAGGCCAGAAACTAACTATGGCTACACCTTC CASSLSRPETNYGYTF TRBJ1-2 - TRBV7-2 -
TGTGCCAGCAGCTTAGTTAGCGGGGGGGAATCCTACGAGCAGTACTTC CASSLVSGGESYEQYF TRBJ2-7 few TRBV7-2 TRBD2
TGTGCCAGCAGCTTAGACACCTCCTACGAGCAGTACTTC CASSLDTSYEQYF TRBJ2-7 few TRBV7-9 -
TGCAGCGTTTGGGCCGGCGGGGAAAAACTGTTTTTT CSVWAGGEKLFF TRBJ1-4 many TRBV29-1 -
TGTGCCAGCAGTCGGGACAGGGTCGCTGAAGCTTTCTTT CASSRDRVAEAFF TRBJ1-1 - TRBV11-1 TRBD1
TGTGCCAGCAGCTTAAGAACAGGGGAAACCGGGGAGCTGTTTTTT CASSLRTGETGELFF TRBJ2-2 - TRBV7-9 TRBD1
TGTGCCAGCAGCCCGGGAGGGGGAAGCAATCAGCCCCAGCATTTT CASSPGGGSNQPQHF TRBJ1-5 few TRBV5-4 -
TGTGCCAGCAGTGCCAACAGGGAAGGGAACACTGAAGCTTTCTTT CASSANREGNTEAFF TRBJ1-1 - TRBV2 -
TGTGCCAGCAGTGCCCGGGACAGTGCCTACGAGCAGTACTTC CASSARDSAYEQYF TRBJ2-7 - TRBV6-1 TRBD1
TGTGCCAGCAGCTTACAGGGGGATGGCACAGATACGCAGTATTTT CASSLQGDGTDTQYF TRBJ2-3 - TRBV7-8 TRBD1
TGCGCCAGCAGCCAAGGCATTAGCATACAAGAGACCCAGTACTTC CASSQGISIQETQYF TRBJ2-5 many TRBV4-1 -
TGTGCCAGCAGCATGGGACTAAACAGATACAATGAGCAGTTCTTC CASSMGLNRYNEQFF TRBJ2-1 once TRBV7-9 TRBD2
TGTGCCAGCAGTCCCGTCCAGGGGGCGGGCACTGAAGCTTTCTTT CASSPVQGAGTEAFF TRBJ1-1 - TRBV6-6 TRBD1
TGTGCCAGCAGTCTACAGGGGTACACTGAAGCTTTCTTT CASSLQGYTEAFF TRBJ1-1 few TRBV2 TRBD1
TGTGCCAGCAGTTCCCACCCGGGACAGGATGACTATGGCTACACCTTC CASSSHPGQDDYGYTF TRBJ1-2 - TRBV27 TRBD1
TGTGCCACCACTAGCGGGGGACTCACAGATACGCAGTATTTT CATTSGGLTDTQYF TRBJ2-3 few TRBV5-4 TRBD2
TGCGCCAGCAGCCAGGGACTAGCGGGAGAAAGGCTGTTCTTC CASSQGLAGERLFF TRBJ2-1 few TRBV5-1 TRBD2
TGTGCCAGCTCAGACTTTGGGGCCGAGGCCCAGTACTTC CASSDFGAEAQYF TRBJ2-5 - TRBV18 -
TGTGCCAGCTCCCTAGGGGCAGCCCATGAAAAACTGTTTTTT CASSLGAAHEKLFF TRBJ1-4 - TRBV2 -
TGTGCCTGGAGTGTACAGGGGGCGGAGAAGAAACTGTTTTTT CAWSVQGAEKKLFF TRBJ1-4 - TRBV30 TRBD1
TGTGCCTGGGGACAGGGCTATGGCTACACCTTC CAWGQGYGYTF TRBJ1-2 few TRBV30 TRBD1
TGTGCCAGCAGCCCCCCCAGAACCTACGAGCAGTACTTC CASSPPRTYEQYF TRBJ2-7 few TRBV13 -
TGTGCCTGGAGTGGAGGGACAGGGATCACCGGGGAGCTGTTTTTT CAWSGGTGITGELFF TRBJ2-2 few TRBV30 TRBD1
TGTGCCAGCAGTTACCTCGGGACTACCGGGACCCAGTACTTC CASSYLGTTGTQYF TRBJ2-5 - TRBV6-5 TRBD2
TGCGCCAGCAGCTTGACGGGTGGCCAGTACAATGAGCAGTTCTTC CASSLTGGQYNEQFF TRBJ2-1 - TRBV5-1 -
TGTGCCAGCAGCTTCTCGTCGGGACAGGGATCTAACGAGCAGTACTTC CASSFSSGQGSNEQYF TRBJ2-7 - TRBV5-4 TRBD1
TGTGCCAGCAGCTCCTCTAGCGGGAGGCAATACGAGCAGTACTTC CASSSSSGRQYEQYF TRBJ2-7 many TRBV7-2 TRBD2
TGTGCCAGCAGCTTTGGCGGGAGGGATAACACCGGGGAGCTGTTTTTT CASSFGGRDNTGELFF TRBJ2-2 - TRBV5-4 TRBD2
TGTGCCAGCAGTCAAGACAGGGGCGAGGAGACCCAGTACTTC CASSQDRGEETQYF TRBJ2-5 - TRBV6-6 TRBD1
TGTGCCAGTAGTACTCCGGGACTAGCGGGGGTTGTGGGGGCCAACGTCCTGACTTTC CASSTPGLAGVVGANVLTF TRBJ2-6 - TRBV19 TRBD2
TGTGCCAGCAGCCAAGGGGGAGCGGGGGGGCGCGAGCAGTACTTC CASSQGGAGGREQYF TRBJ2-7 - TRBV4-2 TRBD2
TGCGCCAGCAGCCAAGTTTTGAGGGAAAAACTGTTTTTT CASSQVLREKLFF TRBJ1-4 few TRBV4-1 -
TGTGCCAGCAGCTTAGTTGGACTAGCGGGGGGGCTTCGGAATGAGCAGTTCTTC CASSLVGLAGGLRNEQFF TRBJ2-1 - TRBV7-2 TRBD2
TGTGCCAGCAGCTTGATCAGGACTAGCGGGAGATCGCAGTATTTT CASSLIRTSGRSQYF TRBJ2-3 - TRBV7-8 TRBD2
TGTGCCATCAGGTCCGGGTCCTCCACAGATACGCAGTATTTT CAIRSGSSTDTQYF TRBJ2-3 - TRBV10-3 -
TGTGCCAGCAGCTTGCCAGGGGCCTATGAAGCTTTCTTT CASSLPGAYEAFF TRBJ1-1 few TRBV5-5 -
TGTGCCAGCAGCTTGAATATGGGAGGGGATGGCTACACCTTC CASSLNMGGDGYTF TRBJ1-2 - TRBV5-5 -
TGTGCCAGCAGCCCCGGGCTTCACGCGGGTCAGCCCCAGCATTTT CASSPGLHAGQPQHF TRBJ1-5 - TRBV11-2 -
TGTGCCAGCAGCCGGGGATACACAGATACGCAGTATTTT CASSRGYTDTQYF TRBJ2-3 few TRBV7-9 -
TGTGCCAGCAGCCCGACTAGCGGGGGGAACACCGGGGAGCTGTTTTTT CASSPTSGGNTGELFF TRBJ2-2 few TRBV7-2 TRBD2
TGTGCCTGGAGTGTAGTTTCGGGAGGGACCCAGTACTTC CAWSVVSGGTQYF TRBJ2-5 - TRBV30 TRBD2
TGTGCCAGCAGCTTGGAGGGCAGGGGAAATGAAAAACTGTTTTTT CASSLEGRGNEKLFF TRBJ1-4 few TRBV5-8 -
TGCGCCAGCAGCCAAGGGACGGGGGTGAGAGAGACCCAGTACTTC CASSQGTGVRETQYF TRBJ2-5 - TRBV4-1 -